The T cell receptor beta chain under discussion was sequenced for a study of response to subunit inactivated influenza vaccine. Note on this clonotype: What it binds is unknown.

TCRdb called the RT-PCR reads again in MiXCR, with one record for every CDR3 protein. Altogether around 750,000 distinct CDR3 sequences are present, 21% being singletons, with the ten largest covering roughly 10%. Study-level points and caveats: Authors suggested that a seasonal influenza vaccination recruits few new T cells each time.

V lost 0 bases to trimming and J lost 5 bases; unmatched junction nucleotides: 12. The length of the CDR3 is 17 residues. The material sequenced was PBMCs from blood, taken 5 days after vaccination. The clonotype originates from a middle-aged man who received an inactivated influenza vaccine. J is TRBJ2-5 and V is TRBV12-3 or TRBV12-4; 7 bases map to TRBD2. The CDR3 sequence is CASSLASGGSTTETQYF. CDR3 coding DNA: TGTGCCAGCAGTTTAGCGAGTGGCGGGAGTACCACCGAGACCCAGTACTTC.